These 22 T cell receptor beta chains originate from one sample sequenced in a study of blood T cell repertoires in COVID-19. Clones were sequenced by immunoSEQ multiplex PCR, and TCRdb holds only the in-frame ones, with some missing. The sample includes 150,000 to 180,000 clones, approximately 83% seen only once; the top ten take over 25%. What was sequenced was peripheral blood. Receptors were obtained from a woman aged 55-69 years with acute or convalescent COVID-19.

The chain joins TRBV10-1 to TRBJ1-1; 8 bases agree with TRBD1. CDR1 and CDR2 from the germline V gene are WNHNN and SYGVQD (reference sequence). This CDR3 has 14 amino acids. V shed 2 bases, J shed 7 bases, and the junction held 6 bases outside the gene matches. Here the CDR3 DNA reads TGCGCCAGCAGTGAGACTCGACAGGGGCGTGAAGCTTTCTTT. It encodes CASSETRQGREAFF.

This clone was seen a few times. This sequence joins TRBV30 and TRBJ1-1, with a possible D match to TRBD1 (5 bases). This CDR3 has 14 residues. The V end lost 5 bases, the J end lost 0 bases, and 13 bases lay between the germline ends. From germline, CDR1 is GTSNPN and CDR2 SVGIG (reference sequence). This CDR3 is CAWGAWALNTEAFF. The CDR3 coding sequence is TGTGCCTGGGGGGCCTGGGCTCTGAACACTGAAGCTTTCTTT.

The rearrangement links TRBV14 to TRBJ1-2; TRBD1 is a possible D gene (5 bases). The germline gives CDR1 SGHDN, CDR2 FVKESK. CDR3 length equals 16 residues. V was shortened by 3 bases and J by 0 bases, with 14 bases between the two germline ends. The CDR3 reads CASSHRRDSSNYGYTF. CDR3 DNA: TGTGCCAGCAGCCATCGCCGGGACTCTTCTAACTATGGCTACACCTTC.

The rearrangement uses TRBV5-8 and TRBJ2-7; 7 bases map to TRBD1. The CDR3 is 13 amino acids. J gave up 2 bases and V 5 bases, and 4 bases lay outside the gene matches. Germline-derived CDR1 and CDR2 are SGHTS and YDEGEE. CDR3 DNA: TGTGCCAGCAGTAAGACAGGGCCCTACGAGCAGTACGTC. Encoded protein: CASSKTGPYEQYV.

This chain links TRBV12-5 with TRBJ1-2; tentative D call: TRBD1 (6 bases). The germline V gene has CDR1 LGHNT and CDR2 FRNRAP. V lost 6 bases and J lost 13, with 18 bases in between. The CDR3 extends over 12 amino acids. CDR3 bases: TGTGCTAGTGGCCCCCCCCAGGGGTCGATCACCTTC. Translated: CASGPPQGSITF.

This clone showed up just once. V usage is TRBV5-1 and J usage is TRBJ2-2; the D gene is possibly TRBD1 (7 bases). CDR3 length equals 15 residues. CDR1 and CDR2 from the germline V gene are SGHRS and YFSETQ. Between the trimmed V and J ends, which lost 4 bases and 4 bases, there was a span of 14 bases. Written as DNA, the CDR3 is TGCGCCAGCAGCCTAGGGACAGCGGGCACCGGGGAGCTGTTTTTT. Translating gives CASSLGTAGTGELFF.

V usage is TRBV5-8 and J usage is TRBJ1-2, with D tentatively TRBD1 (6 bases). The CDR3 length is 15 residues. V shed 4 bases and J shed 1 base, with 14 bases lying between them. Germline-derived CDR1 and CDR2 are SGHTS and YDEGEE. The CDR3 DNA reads TGTGCCAGCAGCGTCCTACAGGGTGGTAACTATGGCTACACCTTC. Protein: CASSVLQGGNYGYTF.

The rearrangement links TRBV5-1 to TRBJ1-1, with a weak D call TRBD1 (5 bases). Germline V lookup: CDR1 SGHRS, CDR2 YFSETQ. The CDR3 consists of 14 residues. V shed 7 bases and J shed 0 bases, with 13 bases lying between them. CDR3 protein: CASGRQNMNTEAFF. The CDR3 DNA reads TGCGCCAGCGGTCGACAGAATATGAACACTGAAGCTTTCTTT.

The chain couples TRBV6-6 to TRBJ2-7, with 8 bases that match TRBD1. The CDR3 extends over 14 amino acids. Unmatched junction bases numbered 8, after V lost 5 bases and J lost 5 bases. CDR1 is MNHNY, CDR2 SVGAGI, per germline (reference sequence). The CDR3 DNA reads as TGTGCCAGCAGTGCCAGACAGGGGTCCCACGAGCAGTACGTC. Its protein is CASSARQGSHEQYV.

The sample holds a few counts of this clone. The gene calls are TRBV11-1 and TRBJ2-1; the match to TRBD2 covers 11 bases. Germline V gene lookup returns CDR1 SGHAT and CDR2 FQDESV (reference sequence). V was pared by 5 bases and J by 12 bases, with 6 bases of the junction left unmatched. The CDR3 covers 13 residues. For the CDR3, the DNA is TGTGCCAGCAGCGCGCGACTAGCGGGGAGGCAGTTCTTC. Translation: CASSARLAGRQFF. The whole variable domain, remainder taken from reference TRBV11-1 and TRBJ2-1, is EAEVAQSPRYKITEKSQAVAFWCDPISGHATLYWYRQILGQGPELLVQFQDESVVDDSQLPKDRFSAERLKGVDSTLKIQPAELGDSAMYLCASSARLAGRQFFGPGTRLTVL.

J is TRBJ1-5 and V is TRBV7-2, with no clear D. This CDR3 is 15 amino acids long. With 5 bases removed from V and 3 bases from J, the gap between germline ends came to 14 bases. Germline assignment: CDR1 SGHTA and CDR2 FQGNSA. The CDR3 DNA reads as TGTGCCAGCAGCCTAGGAATGAGGTACAATCAGCCCCAGCATTTT. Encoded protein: CASSLGMRYNQPQHF.

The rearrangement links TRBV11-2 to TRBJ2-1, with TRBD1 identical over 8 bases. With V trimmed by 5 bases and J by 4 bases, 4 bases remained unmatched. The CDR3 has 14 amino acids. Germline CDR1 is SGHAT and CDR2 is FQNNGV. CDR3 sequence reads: CASSPQGVYNEQFF. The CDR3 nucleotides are TGTGCCAGCAGCCCACAGGGGGTGTACAATGAGCAGTTCTTC.

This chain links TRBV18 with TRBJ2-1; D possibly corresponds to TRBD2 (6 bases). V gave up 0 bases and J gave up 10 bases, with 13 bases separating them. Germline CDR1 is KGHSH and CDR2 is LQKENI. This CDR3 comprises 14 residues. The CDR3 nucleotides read TGTGCCAGCTCACCACCGGGCCTAGCGCGCGAGCAGTTCTTC. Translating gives CASSPPGLAREQFF. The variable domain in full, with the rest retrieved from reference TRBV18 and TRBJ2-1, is NAGVMQNPRHLVRRRGQEARLRCSPMKGHSHVYWYRQLPEEGLKFMVYLQKENIIDESGMPKERFSAEFPKEGPSILRIQQVVRGDSAAYFCASSPPGLAREQFFGPGTRLTVL.

CDR3 sequence reads: CASSGTSGLRRNEQFF. CDR3 coding DNA: TGTGCCAGCAGTGGGACTAGCGGGCTAAGGCGAAATGAGCAGTTCTTC. The chain is built from TRBV6-1 and TRBJ2-1, with 11 bases matching TRBD2. Germline CDR1 MNHNS, CDR2 SASEGT. The CDR3 sequence is 16 residues long. V shed 4 bases and J 7 bases; nucleotides not matched to a gene: 9.

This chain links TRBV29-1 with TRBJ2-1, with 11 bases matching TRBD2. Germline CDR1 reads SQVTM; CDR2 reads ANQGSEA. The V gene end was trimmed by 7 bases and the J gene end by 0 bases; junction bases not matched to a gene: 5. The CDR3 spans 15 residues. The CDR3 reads CSGTGLAGSYNEQFF. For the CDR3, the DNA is TGCAGCGGAACAGGACTAGCGGGCTCCTACAATGAGCAGTTCTTC.

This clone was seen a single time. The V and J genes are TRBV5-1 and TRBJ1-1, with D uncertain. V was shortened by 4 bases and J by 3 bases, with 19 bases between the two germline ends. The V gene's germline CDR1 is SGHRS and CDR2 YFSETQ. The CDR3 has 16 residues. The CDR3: CASSPTTGDGDTEAFF. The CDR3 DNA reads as TGCGCCAGCAGCCCCACGACCGGGGATGGGGACACTGAAGCTTTCTTT.

CDR3 nucleotide sequence: TGTGCCAGCAGCTTAGGTCGTCTAGCGGATTACAATGAGCAGTTCTTC. It translates to CASSLGRLADYNEQFF. V usage is TRBV11-2 and J usage is TRBJ2-1, with 7 bases matching TRBD2. Germline CDR1 SGHAT, CDR2 FQNNGV. This CDR3 is 16 amino acids long. Trimming removed 1 base from V and 4 bases from J; junction bases left unmatched: 7. The whole variable domain, remainder taken from reference TRBV11-2 and TRBJ2-1, is EAGVAQSPRYKIIEKRQSVAFWCNPISGHATLYWYQQILGQGPKLLIQFQNNGVVDDSQLPKDRFSAERLKGVDSTLKIQPAKLEDSAVYLCASSLGRLADYNEQFFGPGTRLTVL.

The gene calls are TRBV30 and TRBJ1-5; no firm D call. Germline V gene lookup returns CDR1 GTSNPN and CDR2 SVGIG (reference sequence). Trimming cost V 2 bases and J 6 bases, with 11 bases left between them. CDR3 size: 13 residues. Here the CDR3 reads CAWSRREGQPQHF. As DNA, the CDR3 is TGTGCCTGGAGTCGCCGGGAGGGTCAGCCCCAGCATTTT.

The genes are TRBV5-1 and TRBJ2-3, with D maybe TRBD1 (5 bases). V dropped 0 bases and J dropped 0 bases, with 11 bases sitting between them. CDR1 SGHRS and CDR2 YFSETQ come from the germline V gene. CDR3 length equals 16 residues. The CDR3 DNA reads TGCGCCAGCAGCTTGGAAGGCAGGGCTAGCACAGATACGCAGTATTTT. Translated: CASSLEGRASTDTQYF.

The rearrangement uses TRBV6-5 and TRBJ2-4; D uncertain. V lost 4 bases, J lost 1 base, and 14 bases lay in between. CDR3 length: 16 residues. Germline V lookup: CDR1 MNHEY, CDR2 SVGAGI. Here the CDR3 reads CASSSGSQRAKNIQYF. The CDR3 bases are TGTGCCAGCAGTTCCGGGTCCCAGAGGGCCAAAAACATTCAGTACTTC.

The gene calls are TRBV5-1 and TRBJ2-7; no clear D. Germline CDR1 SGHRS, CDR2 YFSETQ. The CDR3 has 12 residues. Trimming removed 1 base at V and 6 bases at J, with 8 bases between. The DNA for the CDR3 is TGCGCCAGCAGCTTGCCAGGCTCCGAGCAGTACTTC. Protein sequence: CASSLPGSEQYF.

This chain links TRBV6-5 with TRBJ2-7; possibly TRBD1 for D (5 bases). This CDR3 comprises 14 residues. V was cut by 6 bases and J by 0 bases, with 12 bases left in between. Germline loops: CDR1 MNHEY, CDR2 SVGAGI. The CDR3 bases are TGTGCCAGCAGAGCGACAGCGAGCTCCTACGAGCAGTACGTC. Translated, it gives CASRATASSYEQYV.